The source of this T cell receptor (beta chain) is a study of blood T cell repertoires in COVID-19. Study as a whole: Samples came from the United States, Italy and Spain, spanning acute and convalescent COVID-19. Nucleic acid was either cDNA or gDNA, and it came from T cells, B-cell-depleted T cells, or PBMCs.

In the authors' workflow: For nucleated cells, counts were estimated from reference gene primer amplification. Produced via immunoSEQ multiplex PCR; TCRdb's table is partial and in-frame only. The V and J calls and clone size were taken over from that table, and D and trimming were inferred from the DNA. The sample lists more than 95,000 clones, 85% to 90% seen once, with approximately 5% in the top ten. Germline assignment: CDR1 LNHDA and CDR2 SQIVND (reference sequence). The CDR3 covers 14 residues. V shed 6 bases and J shed 6 bases, with 17 bases lying between them. This clone appeared once. This chain uses TRBV19 with TRBJ1-2; D possibly corresponds to TRBD1 (6 bases). Sequenced sample: peripheral blood. This clonotype was obtained from a human donor in a cohort sampled during active COVID-19. CDR3 residues: CASSSLTGLNGYTF. In nucleotides, the CDR3 is TGTGCCAGTAGCAGCCTGACAGGTCTGAATGGCTACACCTTC.